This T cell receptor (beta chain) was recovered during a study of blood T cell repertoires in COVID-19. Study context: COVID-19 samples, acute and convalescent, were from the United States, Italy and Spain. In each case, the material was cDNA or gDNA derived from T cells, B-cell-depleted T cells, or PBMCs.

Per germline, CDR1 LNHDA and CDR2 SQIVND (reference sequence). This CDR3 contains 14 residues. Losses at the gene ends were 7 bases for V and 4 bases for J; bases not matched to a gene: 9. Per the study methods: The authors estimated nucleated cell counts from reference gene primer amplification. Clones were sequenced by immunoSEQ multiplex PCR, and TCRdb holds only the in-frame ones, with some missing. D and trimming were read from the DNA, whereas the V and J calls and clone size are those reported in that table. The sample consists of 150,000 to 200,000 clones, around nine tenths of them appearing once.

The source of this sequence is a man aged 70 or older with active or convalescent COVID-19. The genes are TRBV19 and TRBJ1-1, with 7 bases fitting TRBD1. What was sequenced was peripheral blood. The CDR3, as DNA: TGTGCCAGTACCCTCCTGACAGGGACCACTGAAGCTTTCTTT. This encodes CASTLLTGTTEAFF.